This T cell receptor beta chain emerged from a study of follicular helper T cells after annual influenza vaccination. Study information: Across the 2013-2014, 2014-2015 and 2015-2016 vaccination seasons, some subjects were resampled.

Per germline, CDR1 LNHNV and CDR2 YYDKDF (reference sequence). This CDR3 is built from 17 residues. V shed 0 bases and J shed 3 bases, with 15 bases lying between them. TCRdb keeps only in-frame clones here, not all; method: immunoSEQ multiplex PCR. The sample comprises thousands of clones, around 78% of which are singletons, and 1.8% rests with the top ten. Stated time point: 2014-2015 season, 7 days after vaccination. Per time point, roughly 35-110 mL of blood was sampled. The receptor was derived from an adult who received the influenza vaccine. Sequenced here: CXCR5+ CD38- circulating T follicular helper cells from blood, sampled 7 days after influenza vaccination. The subset: circulating Tfh, non-naive CD4+CXCR5+PD-1+ (ICOS+CD38+ or ICOS-CD38-). This sequence joins TRBV15 and TRBJ1-5; D is possibly TRBD1 (6 bases). Here the CDR3 DNA reads TGTGCCACCAGCAGAGATTGGTTGGACAGCTACAATCAGCCCCAGCATTTT. It specifies CATSRDWLDSYNQPQHF.